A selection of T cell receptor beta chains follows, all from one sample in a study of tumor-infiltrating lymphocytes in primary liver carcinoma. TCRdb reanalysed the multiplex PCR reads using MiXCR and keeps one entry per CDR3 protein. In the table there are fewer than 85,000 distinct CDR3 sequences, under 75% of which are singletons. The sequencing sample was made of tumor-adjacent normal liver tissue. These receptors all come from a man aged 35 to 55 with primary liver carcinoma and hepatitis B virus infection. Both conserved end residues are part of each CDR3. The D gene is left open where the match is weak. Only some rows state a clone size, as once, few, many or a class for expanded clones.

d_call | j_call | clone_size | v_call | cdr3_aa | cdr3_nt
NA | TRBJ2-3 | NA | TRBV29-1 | CSGVGGWTHTQYF | TGCAGCGGTGTGGGGGGCTGGACACATACGCAGTATTTT
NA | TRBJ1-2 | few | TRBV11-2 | CAGSFFGEGYTF | TGTGCCGGCAGCTTTTTCGGGGAAGGTTACACCTTC
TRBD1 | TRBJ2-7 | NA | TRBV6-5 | CASSEDRGSYEQYF | TGTGCCAGCAGCGAGGACAGGGGCTCCTACGAGCAGTACTTC
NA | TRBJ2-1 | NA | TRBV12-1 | CASSNSSASGIWMNEQLF | TGTGCCAGCAGCAACTCCAGTGCTAGCGGGATCTGGATGAATGAGCAGCTCTTC
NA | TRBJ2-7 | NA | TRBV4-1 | CASSLDEGGNYEQYF | TGCGCCAGCAGTCTAGATGAGGGCGGGAACTACGAGCAGTACTTC
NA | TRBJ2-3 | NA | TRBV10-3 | CAIWTGGDSTDTQYF | TGTGCCATATGGACGGGCGGGGACAGCACAGATACGCAGTATTTT
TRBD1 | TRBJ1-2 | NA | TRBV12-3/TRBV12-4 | CASTSGTVYGCIF | TGTGCCAGCACTTCAGGGACAGTCTATGGCTGCATCTTC
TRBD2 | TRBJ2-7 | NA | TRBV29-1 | CSEGLTGFHEQHF | TGCAGCGAGGGACTAACGGGTTTCCACGAGCAGCACTTC
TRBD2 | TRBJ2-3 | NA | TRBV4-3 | CASSHPSFRISGSYGETDTQYF | TGCGCCAGCAGCCATCCTTCTTTCAGGATTAGCGGGAGTTACGGGGAAACAGATACGCAGTATTTT
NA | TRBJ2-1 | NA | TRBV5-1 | CASTHGLVDIYNEQFF | TGCGCCAGCACCCACGGGCTAGTGGACATCTACAATGAGCAGTTCTTC
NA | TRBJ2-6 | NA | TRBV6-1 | CTSSTRQVRFSGANVLTF | TGTACCAGCAGTACCAGACAGGTGCGATTCTCTGGGGCCAACGTCCTGACTTTC
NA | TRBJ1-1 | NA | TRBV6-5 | CASSSRRNTEAFF | TGTGCCAGCAGTTCGCGCAGGAACACTGAAGCTTTCTTT
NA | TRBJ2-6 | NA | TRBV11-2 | CVSSLGLGAGANVLTF | TGTGTCAGTAGCTTAGGTCTCGGGGCTGGGGCCAACGTCCTGACTTTC
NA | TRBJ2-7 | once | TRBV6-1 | CASSDRPYEQYF | TGTGCCAGTTCTGACAGACCATACGAGCAGTACTTC
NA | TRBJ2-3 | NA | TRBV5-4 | CASSRRDTQYF | TGCGCCAGTTCGCGGCGGGATACGCAGTATTTT
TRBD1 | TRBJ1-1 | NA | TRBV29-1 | CRGGQEGYQNTEAFF | TGCAGGGGGGGACAGGAAGGCTATCAGAATACTGAAGCTTTCTTT
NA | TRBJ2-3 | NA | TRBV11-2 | CASSSYGSSTDTQYF | TGCGCCAGCAGCTCCTACGGGAGTAGCACAGATACGCAGTATTTT
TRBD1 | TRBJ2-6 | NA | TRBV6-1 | CVSNPGQIGTGANVLSF | TGTGTCAGCAACCCGGGACAGATCGGCACTGGGGCCAACGTCCTGTCTTTC
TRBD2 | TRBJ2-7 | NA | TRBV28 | CVGSFFGLAGGRVSYEQYF | TGTGTCGGCAGTTTTTTCGGACTTGCGGGAGGGCGAGTCTCCTACGAGCAGTACTTC
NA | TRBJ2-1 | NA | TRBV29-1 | CSVEASEHFF | TGCAGCGTTGAAGCGAGTGAGCACTTCTTC
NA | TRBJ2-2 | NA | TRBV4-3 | CASRDDTGEVFF | TGCGCCAGTAGAGACGATACCGGGGAGGTGTTTTTT
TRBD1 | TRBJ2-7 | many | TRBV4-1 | CASSQGQGDHEQYF | TGCGCCAGCAGCCAGGGACAGGGGGACCACGAGCAGTACTTC
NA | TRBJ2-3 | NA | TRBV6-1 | CASLGWTDTQYF | TGTGCCAGCCTGGGGTGGACAGATACGCAGTATTTT
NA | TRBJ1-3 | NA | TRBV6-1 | CASSEAPGDSGSTMYF | TGTGCCAGCAGTGAAGCCCCAGGGGACTCTGGAAGCACCATGTATTTT
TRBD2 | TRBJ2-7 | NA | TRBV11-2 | CASLTFTGGDEQYF | TGTGCCAGCTTAACTTTCACGGGAGGAGACGAGCAGTACTTC
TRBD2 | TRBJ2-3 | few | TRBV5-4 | CASSLLAGGSKDTQYF | TGTGCCAGCAGCTTGCTCGCGGGAGGGTCCAAAGATACGCAGTATTTT
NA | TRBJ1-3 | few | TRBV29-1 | CSVERAGTGNTIRF | TGCAGCGTTGAAAGAGCGGGGACTGGAAACACCATACGTTTT
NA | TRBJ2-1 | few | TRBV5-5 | CASSDGLTYNEQFF | TGTGCCAGCAGCGACGGGCTTACCTACAATGAGCAGTTCTTC
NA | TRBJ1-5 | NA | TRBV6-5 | CASSLQGKQPQHF | TGTGCCAGCAGTTTACAGGGTAAACAGCCCCAGCATTTT
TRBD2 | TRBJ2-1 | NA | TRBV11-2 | CPRSLDGRFSGTLYNEQFF | TGTCCCAGGAGCTTAGATGGCCGATTCAGCGGGACCCTTTACAATGAGCAGTTCTTC
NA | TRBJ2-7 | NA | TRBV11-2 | CASSLVLGGKQYF | TGTGCCAGCAGCTTAGTACTAGGAGGCAAGCAGTACTTC
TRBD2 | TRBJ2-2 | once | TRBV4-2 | CASSQDRLAGTWELFF | TGTGCCAGCAGCCAAGATCGACTAGCGGGCACATGGGAGCTGTTTTTT
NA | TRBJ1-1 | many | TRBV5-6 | CASSRYPEAFF | TGTGCCAGCAGCCGGTACCCTGAAGCTTTCTTT
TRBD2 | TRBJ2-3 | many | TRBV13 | CASRGGPGLVVSDTQYF | TGTGCCAGCAGGGGCGGACCGGGACTAGTAGTTTCAGATACGCAGTATTTT
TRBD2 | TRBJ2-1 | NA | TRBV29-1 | CSVGVAGGFYNVQFF | TGCAGCGTCGGAGTAGCGGGAGGGTTCTACAATGTGCAGTTCTTC
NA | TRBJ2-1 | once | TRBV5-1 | CASSSAGSKQFF | TGCGCCAGCAGTTCCGCGGGGAGCAAGCAGTTCTTC
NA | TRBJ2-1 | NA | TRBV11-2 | CASSLDHSMSYNEQFF | TGTGCCAGCAGCTTGGACCATAGTATGAGCTACAATGAGCAGTTCTTC
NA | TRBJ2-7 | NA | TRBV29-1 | CSAMTSGRGTPYEQYF | TGCAGCGCCATGACATCTGGGAGAGGCACTCCCTACGAGCAGTATTTC
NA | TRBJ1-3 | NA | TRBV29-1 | CSAGLGGISGNTTYF | TGCAGCGCCGGGCTGGGTGGGATCTCTGGAAACACCACATATTTT
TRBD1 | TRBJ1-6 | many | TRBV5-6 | CASTLRDRASPLHF | TGTGCCAGCACCCTCCGGGACAGGGCTTCACCCCTCCACTTT
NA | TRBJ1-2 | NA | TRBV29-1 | CSVVTGPPDSYGYTF | TGCAGCGTTGTTACCGGGCCCCCAGACAGCTATGGCTACACCTTC
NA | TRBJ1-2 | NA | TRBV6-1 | CASSAWSANYGYTF | TGTGCCAGCAGTGCGTGGAGCGCCAACTATGGCTACACCTTC
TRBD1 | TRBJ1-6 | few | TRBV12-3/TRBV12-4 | CASSLGQYNSPLHF | TGTGCCAGCAGTTTGGGACAGTATAATTCACCCCTCCACTTT
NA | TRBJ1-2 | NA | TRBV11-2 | CASSNTGGSSPGYTF | TGTGCCAGCAGCAATACGGGGGGCTCCTCCCCTGGCTACACATTC
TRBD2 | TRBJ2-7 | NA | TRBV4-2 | CASSQYGLAGIGSYKQYF | TGTGCCAGCAGTCAATACGGACTAGCGGGAATCGGGTCCTACAAGCAGTACTTC
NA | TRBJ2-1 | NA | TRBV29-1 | CVVRGRVGGDEQFF | TGCGTCGTTCGAGGCAGGGTTGGAGGCGATGAGCAGTTCTTC
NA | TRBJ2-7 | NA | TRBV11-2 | CTSSFRGASEQYF | TGTACCAGCAGCTTCAGAGGGGCTAGCGAACAGTACTTC
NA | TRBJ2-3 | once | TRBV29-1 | CGVEEGGVDTQYF | TGCGGCGTTGAGGAAGGGGGGGTAGATACGCAGTATTTT
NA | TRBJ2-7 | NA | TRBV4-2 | CATSRGAGAYEQYF | TGTGCCACCAGCCGAGGCGCAGGGGCCTACGAGCAGTACTTC
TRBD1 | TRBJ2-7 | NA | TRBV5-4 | CVSSSGTGARGGQYF | TGTGTCAGCAGCTCTGGGACAGGCGCGAGAGGCGGGCAGTACTTC
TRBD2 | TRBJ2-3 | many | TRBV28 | CASMKTSGYGLSTDTQYF | TGTGCCAGCATGAAGACTAGCGGGTATGGGTTGAGCACAGATACGCAGTATTTT
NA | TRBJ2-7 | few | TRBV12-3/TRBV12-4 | CVRSSSYEQYF | TGTGTCAGAAGTTCTTCTTACGAGCAGTACTTC
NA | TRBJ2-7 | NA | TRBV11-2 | CASRFTLGNYEQYF | TGTGCCAGCAGATTTACCCTGGGCAACTACGAGCAGTACTTC
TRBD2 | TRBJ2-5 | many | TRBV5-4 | CASSLEWTSGIQETQYF | TGTGCCAGCAGCTTGGAGTGGACTAGCGGGATTCAAGAGACCCAGTACTTC
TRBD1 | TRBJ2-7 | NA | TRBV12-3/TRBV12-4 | CASSSTRTGVYEQYF | TGTGCCAGCAGTTCTACCAGAACAGGGGTCTACGAGCAGTACTTC
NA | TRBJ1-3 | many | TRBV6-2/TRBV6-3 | CASSYLESSGNTIYF | TGTGCCAGCAGTTACCTGGAGAGCTCTGGAAACACCATATATTTT
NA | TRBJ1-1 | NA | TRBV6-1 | CASSESRADTEAFF | TGTGCCAGCAGTGAATCTCGGGCAGATACTGAAGCTTTCTTT
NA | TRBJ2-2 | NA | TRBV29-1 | CSVLGLGPTGELFF | TGCAGCGTCCTCGGTCTGGGACCCACTGGGGAGCTGTTTTTT
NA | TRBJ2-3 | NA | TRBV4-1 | CANSQEGAGQGTDTQYF | TGCGCCAACAGCCAGGAGGGGGCTGGGCAGGGCACAGATACGCAGTATTTT